These 29 T cell receptor beta chains were sequenced from one sample in a study of cytomegalovirus exposure and HLA in healthy donors. Profiled with immunoSEQ multiplex PCR; TCRdb holds only in-frame clones, not every one. The sample has hundreds of thousands of clones, approximately 84% seen once. Sequenced sample: PBMCs. These TCRs come from a woman aged 25-40 years in good health and CMV-seropositive.

The chain recombines TRBV7-2 with TRBJ1-1; D is uncertain. This CDR3 has 13 amino acids. The V gene's germline CDR1 is SGHTA and CDR2 FQGNSA. The V end was cut by 4 bases, the J end by 2 bases, with 8 bases between. CDR3 coding DNA: TGTGCCAGCAGCTCCCCAGGAAACACTGAAGCTTTCTTT. Protein sequence: CASSSPGNTEAFF.

This chain connects TRBV11-2 to TRBJ2-1; possibly TRBD2 for D (6 bases). The CDR3 sequence is 14 residues long. The V gene lost 0 bases and the J gene lost 4 bases, with 7 bases spanning the gap. CDR1 is SGHAT and CDR2 is FQNNGV in the germline V gene. CDR3 loop: CASSLDGSYNEQFF. CDR3 in DNA: TGTGCCAGCAGCTTAGACGGGAGTTACAATGAGCAGTTCTTC.

This clone was recorded once. This chain's CDR3 is CASSEWWRELGFF. The CDR3 DNA follows: TGTGCCAGCAGCGAATGGTGGCGGGAGTTAGGCTTCTTC. The rearrangement joins TRBV2 to TRBJ2-1; 7 bases align to TRBD2. The CDR3 is made up of 13 amino acids. Germline CDR1 and CDR2: SNHLY and FYNNEI. V dropped 6 bases and J dropped 16; count of bases not matched to a gene: 15. Full variable domain (outside the CDR3, taken from reference TRBV2 and TRBJ2-1): EPEVTQTPSHQVTQMGQEVILRCVPISNHLYFYWYRQILGQKVEFLVSFYNNEISEKSEIFDDQFSVERPDGSNFTLKIRSTKLEDSAMYFCASSEWWRELGFFGPGTRLTVL.

The chain combines TRBV30 with TRBJ1-2; D remains ambiguous. Germline values: CDR1 GTSNPN, CDR2 SVGIG (reference sequence). This CDR3 spans 13 amino acids. Trimming took 3 bases from V and 8 from J, leaving 16 bases between them. In nucleotides, the CDR3 is TGTGCCTGGAGCCCCGGGTCCTTGAGCGGCTACACCTTC. This encodes CAWSPGSLSGYTF.

The J gene is TRBJ2-1, the V gene TRBV14; D is unclear. Per germline, CDR1 SGHDN and CDR2 FVKESK. Trimming took off 3 bases at V and 8 bases at J, with 14 bases between the two ends. The CDR3 has 14 amino acids. CDR3 in amino acids: CASSQVVAVDEQFF. CDR3 sequence (DNA): TGTGCCAGCAGCCAGGTAGTTGCGGTCGATGAGCAGTTCTTC.

The chain carries TRBV10-3 and TRBJ2-7; D is ambiguous. V lost 5 bases and J lost 5, with 10 bases in between. The CDR3 is 12 amino acids. The germline V gene has CDR1 ENHRY and CDR2 SYGVKD. CDR3 nucleotide sequence: TGTGCCATCAGTACGGGTTTCCACGAGCAGTACTTC. It specifies CAISTGFHEQYF.

This chain links TRBV30 with TRBJ2-4; D unresolved. Trimming shortened V by 3 bases and J by 1 base, and 10 bases separated the two germline ends. The CDR3 runs 14 residues. From germline, CDR1 is GTSNPN and CDR2 SVGIG (reference sequence). CDR3 region: CAWSASGAKNIQYF. The CDR3 DNA is TGTGCCTGGAGCGCTAGTGGTGCCAAAAACATTCAGTACTTC. Full variable domain (outside the CDR3, taken from reference TRBV30 and TRBJ2-4): SQTIHQWPATLVQPVGSPLSLECTVEGTSNPNLYWYRQAAGRGLQLLFYSVGIGQISSEVPQNLSASRPQDRQFILSSKKLLLSDSGFYLCAWSASGAKNIQYFGAGTRLSVL.

This clone was recorded only once. The rearrangement uses TRBV6-6 and TRBJ2-7; the D is unclear. Germline V gene data show CDR1 as MNHNY and CDR2 as SVGAGI (reference sequence). V lost 7 bases and J lost 4, with 17 bases in between. The CDR3 loop spans 14 amino acids. The CDR3 loop reads CASTTSSRSYEQYF. Here the CDR3 DNA reads TGTGCCAGCACCACGTCTAGTCGAAGTTACGAGCAGTACTTC.

The rearrangement joins TRBV10-3 to TRBJ2-1, with 8 bases identical to TRBD2. The CDR3 is 13 amino acids. Germline CDR1 is ENHRY and CDR2 is SYGVKD. V shed 8 bases, J shed 4 bases, and the junction held 4 bases outside the gene matches. The CDR3 nucleotides read TGTGCCATCCAAGCGGGGGAATACAATGAGCAGTTCTTC. This encodes CAIQAGEYNEQFF.

This chain uses TRBV6-1 with TRBJ1-5; 7 nucleotides line up with TRBD1. The CDR3 has 13 residues. Germline V gene sequence: CDR1 MNHNS, CDR2 SASEGT. Trimming took 6 bases from V and 4 from J; bases not matched to a gene: 3. CDR3 DNA: TGTGCCAGCAGGACGACAGGGAATCAGCCCCAGCATTTT. Encoded protein: CASRTTGNQPQHF.

V is TRBV5-1 and J is TRBJ1-1; D possibly corresponds to TRBD1 (5 bases). Looked up from germline, CDR1 is SGHRS and CDR2 is YFSETQ. The V gene lost 2 bases and the J gene lost 1 base, with 6 bases spanning the gap. The CDR3 loop spans 13 amino acids. The CDR3 DNA sequence: TGCGCCAGCAGCTTCGGACAGAACACTGAAGCTTTCTTT. It encodes CASSFGQNTEAFF. Full variable domain (remainder filled in from reference TRBV5-1 and TRBJ1-1): KAGVTQTPRYLIKTRGQQVTLSCSPISGHRSVSWYQQTPGQGLQFLFEYFSETQRNKGNFPGRFSGRQFSNSRSEMNVSTLELGDSALYLCASSFGQNTEAFFGQGTRLTVV.

V and J are TRBV10-3 and TRBJ2-7; D is undetermined. V shed 11 bases and J shed 0 bases, with 17 bases lying between them. This CDR3 contains 14 residues. Germline loops: CDR1 ENHRY, CDR2 SYGVKD. Here the CDR3 reads CAVAILGNSYEQYF. The CDR3 bases are TGTGCCGTAGCCATCCTTGGAAACTCCTACGAGCAGTACTTC.

The rearrangement links TRBV6-1 to TRBJ2-5; 11 bases are a match to TRBD1. The trim removed 7 bases at V and 5 bases at J, leaving 9 bases unmatched. Germline CDR1 MNHNS, CDR2 SASEGT. The CDR3 loop spans 15 amino acids. CDR3 residues: CASTQDRGQWETQYF. In nucleotides, the CDR3 is TGTGCCAGCACCCAGGACAGGGGGCAGTGGGAGACCCAGTACTTC.

The V call is TRBV11-3, the J call TRBJ1-2, with D perhaps matching TRBD1 (6 bases). The CDR3 extends over 14 amino acids. The V end lost 5 bases, the J end lost 4 bases, and 14 bases lay between the germline ends. Germline CDR1 and CDR2: SGHNT and YENEEA. The DNA for the CDR3 is TGTGCCAGCAGCCAGGGGCAGGGCCGCTATGGCTACACCTTC. This encodes CASSQGQGRYGYTF. Together with reference TRBV11-3 and TRBJ1-2, the CDR3 gives the full variable domain: EAGVVQSPRYKIIEKKQPVAFWCNPISGHNTLYWYLQNLGQGPELLIRYENEEAVDDSQLPKDRFSAERLKGVDSTLKIQPAELGDSAVYLCASSQGQGRYGYTFGSGTRLTVV.

There are a few counts of this clone. The chain carries TRBV28 and TRBJ2-7; TRBD1 matches 7 bases. The CDR3 runs 14 residues. The V gene's germline CDR1 is MDHEN and CDR2 SYDVKM. J was trimmed by 2 bases and V by 4 bases; bases with no gene match: 5. CDR3 in amino acids: CASSSRDRTYEQYF. In nucleotides, the CDR3 is TGTGCCAGCAGTTCCCGGGACAGAACCTACGAGCAGTACTTC.

In this sample, this clone turned up once. The chain uses TRBV6-1 and TRBJ1-4; D call uncertain. The V gene's germline CDR1 is MNHNS and CDR2 SASEGT. The CDR3 runs 14 residues. Trimming left V 6 bases short and J 0 bases short, with 8 bases between. The CDR3 loop reads CASRRASTNEKLFF. The CDR3 DNA follows: TGTGCCAGCAGACGAGCCTCAACTAATGAAAAACTGTTTTTT.

This clone came up once. This chain links TRBV18 with TRBJ2-2, with D perhaps matching TRBD2 (5 bases). CDR1 and CDR2 (germline): KGHSH, LQKENI. The CDR3 extends over 16 amino acids. The V and J ends lost 2 bases and 0 bases respectively, with 10 bases between them. In nucleotides, the CDR3 is TGTGCCAGCTCACCAGAGAGGGAATCGAACACCGGGGAGCTGTTTTTT. This sequence encodes CASSPERESNTGELFF.

This clone appeared a few times. The rearrangement uses TRBV13 and TRBJ2-7; TRBD1 matches at 9 bases. Germline-derived CDR1 and CDR2 are PRHDT and FYEKMQ (reference sequence). This CDR3 spans 13 amino acids. J lost 4 bases, V lost 5 bases, and 3 bases had no gene match. DNA for the CDR3: TGTGCCAGCAGCCGAGACAGGGGGTACGAGCAGTACTTC. The encoded protein is CASSRDRGYEQYF.

As concerns this clone: Relative to the germline gene, one junction end is altered; a read error may explain this. The chain links TRBV7-2 to TRBJ2-1; D is perhaps TRBD2 (5 bases). This CDR3 has 14 amino acids. Germline CDR1 reads SGHTA; CDR2 reads FQGNSA. CDR3 DNA sequence: TGTGCCAGCAGTCTCGCGGACTCCGACAATGAGCAGTTCTTC. Amino acids: CASSLADSDNEQFF.

The J gene is TRBJ1-2, the V gene TRBV2; perhaps TRBD1 as D (6 bases). CDR1 SNHLY and CDR2 FYNNEI come from the germline V gene. The CDR3 has 15 amino acids. Trimming removed 7 bases at V and 4 bases at J, with 19 bases between. Here the CDR3 DNA reads TGTGCCAGCACATCTACCCATCCAGGGGTCTATGGCTACACCTTC. Its translation is CASTSTHPGVYGYTF. Supplemented by reference TRBV2 and TRBJ1-2, the full variable domain reads EPEVTQTPSHQVTQMGQEVILRCVPISNHLYFYWYRQILGQKVEFLVSFYNNEISEKSEIFDDQFSVERPDGSNFTLKIRSTKLEDSAMYFCASTSTHPGVYGYTFGSGTRLTVV.

The chain recombines TRBV5-5 with TRBJ2-3; D gene unclear. The CDR3 sequence is 13 residues long. V was shortened by 2 bases and J by 6 bases, with 10 bases between the two germline ends. Germline CDR1 is SGHKS and CDR2 is YYEKEE (reference sequence). CDR3 sequence reads: CASSFPTGDTQYF. For the CDR3, the DNA is TGTGCCAGCAGCTTTCCGACTGGGGATACGCAGTATTTT.

This chain connects TRBV30 to TRBJ2-5; 7 bases fit TRBD2. J was trimmed by 5 bases and V by 5 bases; bases with no gene match: 8. Germline V gene data show CDR1 as GTSNPN and CDR2 as SVGIG (reference sequence). CDR3 length equals 13 residues. CDR3 DNA sequence: TGTGCCTGGGGTTTAGCGGGTGTGGAGACCCAGTACTTC. Translation: CAWGLAGVETQYF.

This clone was recorded once. This chain links TRBV4-1 with TRBJ2-5, with TRBD1 matching over 9 bases. Germline trimming cut 4 bases from V and 6 bases from J; bases unmatched to any gene: 9. Per the germline V gene, CDR1 is MGHRA and CDR2 is YSYEKL. This CDR3 contains 15 residues. CDR3 protein: CASSPDGQGRKTQYF. CDR3 nucleotide sequence: TGCGCCAGCAGCCCGGACGGACAGGGGAGGAAGACCCAGTACTTC.

The V and J genes are TRBV19 and TRBJ1-2, with a possible D match to TRBD1 (6 bases). Trimming shortened V by 2 bases and J by 4 bases, and 8 bases separated the two germline ends. CDR1 LNHDA and CDR2 SQIVND come from the germline V gene (reference sequence). The CDR3 totals 13 residues. In nucleotides, the CDR3 is TGTGCCAGTAGTATACAGGGGACCTATGGCTACACCTTC. Translation gives CASSIQGTYGYTF.

This clone turned up a few times. The CDR3 DNA follows: TGTGCCAGCAGCTTAGTGTATGGCGGGAGAGCAGATACGCAGTATTTT. Translating gives CASSLVYGGRADTQYF. The rearrangement joins TRBV7-9 to TRBJ2-3; 7 nucleotides match TRBD2. The CDR3 length is 16 residues. Trimming at V came to 1 base and at J to 4 bases, leaving 8 bases not matched to a gene. CDR1 SEHNR and CDR2 FQNEAQ come from the germline V gene (reference sequence).

The rearrangement links TRBV19 to TRBJ1-2; TRBD1 matches at 7 bases. V lost 1 base and J lost 6; bases outside the gene matches: 2. CDR1 and CDR2 from the germline V gene are LNHDA and SQIVND (reference sequence). The CDR3 runs to 13 residues. CDR3 nucleotides: TGTGCCAGTAGTATAGTAGGGACAGATGGCTACACCTTC. Translated: CASSIVGTDGYTF.

V usage is TRBV28 and J usage is TRBJ2-7; possibly TRBD1 for D (6 bases). CDR1 MDHEN and CDR2 SYDVKM come from the germline V gene. CDR3 length: 15 amino acids. V lost 8 bases to trimming and J lost 5 bases, with 22 bases between them. The CDR3 loop is CASAPSKQGPHEQYF. CDR3 in DNA: TGTGCCAGCGCTCCGAGTAAACAGGGTCCCCACGAGCAGTACTTC.

The V and J genes are TRBV4-2 and TRBJ1-1; no firm D call. CDR3 length equals 14 residues. CDR1 and CDR2 (germline): LGHNA, YNFKEQ. The ends were cut back, 7 bases at V and 4 bases at J, with 16 bases in the middle. The CDR3 DNA follows: TGTGCCAGCACCCTCCGGGTCGGAACCACTGAAGCTTTCTTT. This encodes CASTLRVGTTEAFF.

The chain combines TRBV18 with TRBJ2-3, with 8 bases that match TRBD2. V was pared by 4 bases and J by 2 bases, with 8 bases of the junction left unmatched. The germline CDR1 and CDR2 sequences are KGHSH and LQKENI. This CDR3 has 16 residues. The CDR3 region has the DNA TGTGCCAGCTCACTCCTAGCGGGTACCCTCACAGATACGCAGTATTTT. This sequence encodes CASSLLAGTLTDTQYF.